This T cell receptor (beta chain) stems from a study of a mutant IDH1 vaccine in newly diagnosed glioma. Study overall: Treated patients showed a male proportion of approximately 62%, a female proportion of roughly 40%, and a mean age of 40.4 years. Before enrollment, the patients had been treated with radiotherapy alone, temozolomide alone, or both together. Most of them had received both. Participants attended visit V12, the safety follow-up, at week 35, and then attended visit V13 at week 47.

Time point: week 35, safety follow-up. The investigators gave 300 ug of mutant IDH1 20-mer peptide in each vaccine dose, together with topical imiquimod. Tumors from donors were new WHO grade 3 or 4 IDH1-mutant astrocytomas with ATRX loss. This clone occurred a few times. Its antigen is as yet unknown. Clones were sequenced by immunoSEQ multiplex PCR, and TCRdb holds only the in-frame ones, with some missing. The profile covers approximately 50,000 clones, with 76% appearing a single time and 12% taken by the ten largest. CDR1 and CDR2 (germline): SGHNT, YENEEA. The CDR3 is 13 amino acids. Between the trimmed V and J ends, which lost 6 bases and 4 bases, there was a span of 11 bases.

Sequencing used PBMCs, obtained from a glioma patient whose treatment included an IDH1 peptide vaccine. This clonotype originated in a man between 35 and 55 years old with glioma. The V gene is TRBV11-3, the J gene TRBJ2-3; D possibly corresponds to TRBD1 (6 bases). The CDR3 is CASRGTQSDTQYF. The CDR3, as DNA: TGTGCCAGCAGGGGGACACAATCAGATACGCAGTATTTT. The full variable domain, its missing parts supplied by reference TRBV11-3 and TRBJ2-3, is EAGVVQSPRYKIIEKKQPVAFWCNPISGHNTLYWYLQNLGQGPELLIRYENEEAVDDSQLPKDRFSAERLKGVDSTLKIQPAELGDSAVYLCASRGTQSDTQYFGPGTRLTVL.